This TCR beta chain was profiled in a study of T cell responses to AZD1222 COVID-19 vaccine. Profiling relied on immunoSEQ multiplex PCR, and the TCRdb table lists in-frame clones only, not all of them. Among around 44,000 clones listed, about 86% were seen once. This CDR3 has 14 residues. The germline V gene has CDR1 LNHDA and CDR2 SQIVND (reference sequence). Overall study findings and caveats: Donor demographics were predominantly white British with a female majority; clonal diversity may be underestimated. Spike-wide vaccine-associated CD4 TCRs dominated at 160-218 and 743-854. Sampling that yielded the repertoires occurred only after the peak T cell response.

This clone was detected once. Its antigen is not identified. At one end the junction does not follow the germline gene, possibly because of a read error. The material was peripheral blood, obtained 28 days after the second AZD1222 dose. V and J are TRBV19 and TRBJ1-2, with 7 bases identical to TRBD1. The sequence derives from an adult who received the AZD1222 COVID-19 vaccine. CDR3 in amino acids: CASSPLGQNSGYTF. The CDR3 DNA sequence: TGTGCCAGTAGTCCCCTGGGACAGAACTCTGGCTACACCTTC.